These 2 T cell receptor beta chains were all obtained from the same sample, sequenced in a study of blood T cells in healthy people across ages. A second PCR, run for 7 to 11 cycles, used a sample-barcoded 5' primer plus a J-beta primer mix. TCRdb reprocessed the 5' RACE reads with MiXCR, giving one entry per CDR3 protein. This table holds around 940,000 distinct CDR3 sequences, roughly 51% found once. Sequencing was carried out using blood. The source is a woman aged 55 to 70 in good health.

The rearrangement joins TRBV20-1 to TRBJ2-1, with 13 bases identical to TRBD2. The CDR3 sequence is 16 residues long. Losses at the gene ends were 3 bases for V and 6 bases for J; bases not matched to a gene: 8. CDR1 DFQATT and CDR2 SNEGSKA come from the germline V gene (reference sequence). The CDR3 bases are TGCAGTGCTAGGAAGAAACTAGCGGGAGGGGGCAATGAGCAGTTCTTC. This gives the protein CSARKKLAGGGNEQFF.

The gene calls are TRBV29-1 and TRBJ1-4; the match to TRBD1 covers 7 bases. Per germline, CDR1 SQVTM and CDR2 ANQGSEA. This CDR3 is built from 14 residues. V shed 6 bases, J shed 1 base, and the junction held 5 bases outside the gene matches. CDR3 nucleotide sequence: TGCAGCGTGAAAACAGGGGTAACTAATGAAAAACTGTTTTTT. It is translated as CSVKTGVTNEKLFF.